The rows below give T cell receptor beta chains drawn from one sample of a study of blood T cell repertoires in COVID-19. Repertoires were generated with immunoSEQ multiplex PCR, while TCRdb's copy carries only in-frame clones and drops some. The table records 250,000 to 300,000 clones, about nine tenths of them present only once. Source material: peripheral blood. These receptors all come from a woman aged 45-60 years who had recovered from COVID-19. Each CDR3 is given with its conserved first and last residue. The order of the fields is V gene, D gene, CDR3 length, clone size, J gene, CDR3 DNA, CDR3 protein. D genes are given only for firm matches. Rows give clone size only sometimes, using once, few, many, or a class for an expanded clone.

v_gene: TRBV7-2; d_gene: TRBD2; len: 12; abundance: -; j_gene: TRBJ2-1; CDR3nt: TGTGCCAGCAGCTTAGATCGGGGGGGCATGGTCTTC; CDR3aa: CASSLDRGGMVF
v_gene: TRBV14; d_gene: -; len: 16; abundance: -; j_gene: TRBJ2-1; CDR3nt: TGTGCCAGCAGCCAAGGGCACAGAGAGTTCCTCAATGAGCAGTTCTTC; CDR3aa: CASSQGHREFLNEQFF
v_gene: TRBV6-6; d_gene: TRBD1; len: 16; abundance: -; j_gene: TRBJ1-3; CDR3nt: TGTGCCAGCAGTCCTACAGGGGGAGTCTCTGGAAACACCATATATTTT; CDR3aa: CASSPTGGVSGNTIYF
v_gene: TRBV11-2; d_gene: TRBD2; len: 17; abundance: -; j_gene: TRBJ2-3; CDR3nt: TGTGCCAGCAGCCTCATGGCTAGCGGAGCTAGCACAGATACGCAGTATTTT; CDR3aa: CASSLMASGASTDTQYF
v_gene: TRBV7-9; d_gene: -; len: 13; abundance: once; j_gene: TRBJ2-7; CDR3nt: TGTGCCAGCAGCTTAGGGATCGGGATCGAGCAGTACTTC; CDR3aa: CASSLGIGIEQYF
v_gene: TRBV30; d_gene: -; len: 13; abundance: -; j_gene: TRBJ1-1; CDR3nt: TGTGCCTGGAGTGTATCAGGGGCCACTGAAGCTTTCTTT; CDR3aa: CAWSVSGATEAFF
v_gene: TRBV11-2; d_gene: -; len: 16; abundance: once; j_gene: TRBJ2-2; CDR3nt: TGTGCCAGCAGCTTAGCAATGCTAGGGGCCGGCGGGGAGCTGTTTTTT; CDR3aa: CASSLAMLGAGGELFF
v_gene: TRBV6-2/TRBV6-3; d_gene: -; len: 14; abundance: once; j_gene: TRBJ1-5; CDR3nt: TGTGCCAGCAGTATCCGACTGAGAAATCAGCCCCAGCATTTT; CDR3aa: CASSIRLRNQPQHF
v_gene: TRBV6-5; d_gene: -; len: 14; abundance: once; j_gene: TRBJ2-3; CDR3nt: TGTGCCAGCAGCGACCCGGGGGACACAGATACGCAGTATTTT; CDR3aa: CASSDPGDTDTQYF
v_gene: TRBV7-3; d_gene: TRBD2; len: 13; abundance: -; j_gene: TRBJ2-7; CDR3nt: TGTGCCAGCAGTTGGACTAGCAAAGACGAGCAGTACTTC; CDR3aa: CASSWTSKDEQYF
v_gene: TRBV5-4; d_gene: TRBD1; len: 16; abundance: once; j_gene: TRBJ1-1; CDR3nt: TGTGCCAGCAGCTCAGAGGACAGGGGTTGGGGCACTGAAGCTTTCTTT; CDR3aa: CASSSEDRGWGTEAFF
v_gene: TRBV6-5; d_gene: TRBD1; len: 14; abundance: -; j_gene: TRBJ2-2; CDR3nt: TGTGCCAGCTTGGAGACAGGGGGCTCCGGGGAGCTGTTTTTT; CDR3aa: CASLETGGSGELFF
v_gene: TRBV2; d_gene: -; len: 12; abundance: -; j_gene: TRBJ1-2; CDR3nt: TGTGCCAGCAGAGATAACAGGGACAGCTACACCTTC; CDR3aa: CASRDNRDSYTF
v_gene: TRBV28; d_gene: -; len: 15; abundance: -; j_gene: TRBJ1-4; CDR3nt: TGTGCCAGCAGTGTCGGCGGGGGGGAGAATGAAAAACTGTTTTTT; CDR3aa: CASSVGGGENEKLFF
v_gene: TRBV7-9; d_gene: TRBD2; len: 16; abundance: -; j_gene: TRBJ2-7; CDR3nt: TGTGCCAGCAGCCAAACCAGCGGGGCCCTCTCCTACGAGCAGTACTTC; CDR3aa: CASSQTSGALSYEQYF
v_gene: TRBV6-2/TRBV6-3; d_gene: -; len: 14; abundance: -; j_gene: TRBJ1-6; CDR3nt: TGTGCCAGCAGTTACAGGGGAAGAAATTCACCCCTCCACTTT; CDR3aa: CASSYRGRNSPLHF
v_gene: TRBV6-1; d_gene: TRBD2; len: 15; abundance: few; j_gene: TRBJ2-1; CDR3nt: TGTGCCAGCAGTGAAAGCCTAGCGGATTACAATGAGCAGTTCTTC; CDR3aa: CASSESLADYNEQFF
v_gene: TRBV7-9; d_gene: -; len: 16; abundance: -; j_gene: TRBJ1-4; CDR3nt: TGTGCCAGCAGCGCCAACAGGGCCGGGGGGTATGAAAAACTGTTTTTT; CDR3aa: CASSANRAGGYEKLFF
v_gene: TRBV5-1; d_gene: -; len: 14; abundance: -; j_gene: TRBJ2-7; CDR3nt: TGCGCCAGCAGAGTACTGGACAGCCCACGAGAGCAGTACTTC; CDR3aa: CASRVLDSPREQYF
v_gene: TRBV30; d_gene: -; len: 13; abundance: -; j_gene: TRBJ1-1; CDR3nt: TGTGCCTGGAGTGTAGTCGGGTCCACTGAAGCTTTCTTT; CDR3aa: CAWSVVGSTEAFF
v_gene: TRBV9; d_gene: -; len: 15; abundance: -; j_gene: TRBJ2-1; CDR3nt: TGTGCCAGCAGCGCCTCCGGGTTACCCGACAATGAGCAGTTCTTC; CDR3aa: CASSASGLPDNEQFF
v_gene: TRBV7-7; d_gene: TRBD2; len: 15; abundance: -; j_gene: TRBJ2-1; CDR3nt: TGTGCTAGCAGCGCCTCTAGCGGGGCCTACAATGAGCAGTTCTTC; CDR3aa: CASSASSGAYNEQFF
v_gene: TRBV11-2; d_gene: -; len: 14; abundance: -; j_gene: TRBJ1-2; CDR3nt: TGTGCCAGCACCCCGGGGGGGGTTTTCTATGGCTACACCTTC; CDR3aa: CASTPGGVFYGYTF
v_gene: TRBV5-6; d_gene: -; len: 11; abundance: -; j_gene: TRBJ2-7; CDR3nt: TGTGCCAGCAGCTCACATTACGAGCAGTACTTC; CDR3aa: CASSSHYEQYF
v_gene: TRBV10-3; d_gene: -; len: 16; abundance: -; j_gene: TRBJ1-2; CDR3nt: TGTGCCATCAGTGGGGGAACTAGGCCTGAGTACTATGGCTACACCTTC; CDR3aa: CAISGGTRPEYYGYTF
v_gene: TRBV7-3; d_gene: -; len: 13; abundance: once; j_gene: TRBJ1-2; CDR3nt: TGTGCCAGCAGCCGTAGAGGGGGACGTGGCTACACCTTC; CDR3aa: CASSRRGGRGYTF
v_gene: TRBV5-1; d_gene: -; len: 17; abundance: -; j_gene: TRBJ1-4; CDR3nt: TGCGCCAGCAGCTTGGGGGCCAGGGCGGCAACTAATGAAAAACTGTTTTTT; CDR3aa: CASSLGARAATNEKLFF
v_gene: TRBV28; d_gene: TRBD2; len: 14; abundance: many; j_gene: TRBJ2-1; CDR3nt: TGTGCCAGCAGTTCTAGCGGGATTCGCAATGAGCAGTTCTTC; CDR3aa: CASSSSGIRNEQFF
v_gene: TRBV5-1; d_gene: TRBD1; len: 13; abundance: few; j_gene: TRBJ2-7; CDR3nt: TGCGCCAGCAGCAGGGGGCTTGGATACGAGCAGTACTTC; CDR3aa: CASSRGLGYEQYF
v_gene: TRBV20-1; d_gene: TRBD2; len: 15; abundance: -; j_gene: TRBJ2-1; CDR3nt: TGCAGTGCTAGTGGGGGTGGTAGCGGGAGAGGTGAGCAGTTCTTC; CDR3aa: CSASGGGSGRGEQFF
v_gene: TRBV28; d_gene: -; len: 12; abundance: -; j_gene: TRBJ2-4; CDR3nt: TGTGCCAGCAGCTACAGGGGGGGCATTCAGTACTTC; CDR3aa: CASSYRGGIQYF
v_gene: TRBV10-3; d_gene: -; len: 11; abundance: -; j_gene: TRBJ2-7; CDR3nt: TGTGCCATCTCCGGAGACTACGAGCAGTACTTC; CDR3aa: CAISGDYEQYF
v_gene: TRBV19; d_gene: TRBD2; len: 15; abundance: -; j_gene: TRBJ2-4; CDR3nt: TGTGCCAGTAGTGTACCCCTGGGGAGGGAAAACATTCAGTACTTC; CDR3aa: CASSVPLGRENIQYF
v_gene: TRBV19; d_gene: -; len: 13; abundance: once; j_gene: TRBJ1-2; CDR3nt: TGTGCCAGTAGGGCCGAAGCTAACTATGGCTACACCTTC; CDR3aa: CASRAEANYGYTF
v_gene: TRBV30; d_gene: -; len: 14; abundance: few; j_gene: TRBJ2-5; CDR3nt: TGTGCCTGGAGTGCGGGACTGGCAGGGAAGACCCAGTACTTC; CDR3aa: CAWSAGLAGKTQYF
v_gene: TRBV2; d_gene: -; len: 14; abundance: -; j_gene: TRBJ2-3; CDR3nt: TGTGCCAGCAGGTGGACTCCCATCACAGATACGCAGTATTTT; CDR3aa: CASRWTPITDTQYF
v_gene: TRBV24-1; d_gene: -; len: 14; abundance: -; j_gene: TRBJ1-4; CDR3nt: TGTGCCACCAGTGAATCAGGGCCTAATGAAAAACTGTTTTTT; CDR3aa: CATSESGPNEKLFF
v_gene: TRBV5-1; d_gene: TRBD1; len: 14; abundance: -; j_gene: TRBJ2-7; CDR3nt: TGCGCCAGCAAAGGACAGGGGAGTTCGTTCGAGCAGTACTTC; CDR3aa: CASKGQGSSFEQYF
v_gene: TRBV4-3; d_gene: TRBD1; len: 16; abundance: -; j_gene: TRBJ1-5; CDR3nt: TGCGCCAGCAGCCAAGATGTGACAGGGGGCTATCAGCCCCAGCATTTT; CDR3aa: CASSQDVTGGYQPQHF
v_gene: TRBV4-1; d_gene: -; len: 16; abundance: once; j_gene: TRBJ2-3; CDR3nt: TGCGCCAGCAGCCAAGGTGGACCTCCAAGGGGAGATACGCAGTATTTT; CDR3aa: CASSQGGPPRGDTQYF
v_gene: TRBV6-5; d_gene: -; len: 13; abundance: -; j_gene: TRBJ2-2; CDR3nt: TGTGCCAGCAGTTTAGGACAGACCGGGGAGCTGTTTTTT; CDR3aa: CASSLGQTGELFF